Included here is one T cell receptor beta chain sequence, with context. The same CDR3 arises from other DNA sequences in this sample as well. This record belongs to a study of shared clonotypes between healthy human individuals. The table came from immunoSEQ multiplex PCR; TCRdb's copy has only in-frame clones and leaves some out. Among approximately 1.5 million clones listed, nearly 99% were seen once. V was cut by 5 bases and J by 4 bases, with 11 bases left in between. The germline gives CDR1 LNHDA, CDR2 SQIVND (reference sequence). This CDR3 contains 13 residues. This clonotype was obtained from a man aged 30 to 45 in good health. The sequenced material came from naive CD4+ T cells sorted from blood. Subset denoted: CD45RA+ positively selected. The chain carries TRBV19 and TRBJ2-5; D is ambiguous. In nucleotides, the CDR3 is TGTGCCAGTAGTCGAACGGGCCCAGAGACCCAGTACTTC. It is translated as CASSRTGPETQYF.